The clone carrying this TCR beta chain was seen a handful of times. What it binds is not known. Every isolated RNA sample was fully reverse transcribed, so sequencing captured expressed TCRB transcripts. TCRdb keeps only in-frame clones here, not all; method: immunoSEQ multiplex PCR. The sample lists 150,000 or so clones, around 8% occurring once. This sample stems from a study of beta chain features in type 1 diabetes. Study findings and constraints: Type 1 diabetes patients had moderately but significantly shorter TCRB CDR3s in all four CD4+ subsets.

This CDR3 region has 15 residues. Deletions cut 3 bases from V and 4 bases from J, with 15 bases between. Germline CDR1 reads LNHDA; CDR2 reads SQIVND (reference sequence). The clonotype comes from a woman aged 18-29 years with type 1 diabetes. The gene calls are TRBV19 and TRBJ2-5; tentatively, D is TRBD2 (6 bases). Sequencing was carried out using central memory CD4+ T cells from blood. DNA of the CDR3: TGTGCCAGTAGTATGACGGGGGTAGCGCGAGAGACCCAGTACTTC. This encodes CASSMTGVARETQYF.